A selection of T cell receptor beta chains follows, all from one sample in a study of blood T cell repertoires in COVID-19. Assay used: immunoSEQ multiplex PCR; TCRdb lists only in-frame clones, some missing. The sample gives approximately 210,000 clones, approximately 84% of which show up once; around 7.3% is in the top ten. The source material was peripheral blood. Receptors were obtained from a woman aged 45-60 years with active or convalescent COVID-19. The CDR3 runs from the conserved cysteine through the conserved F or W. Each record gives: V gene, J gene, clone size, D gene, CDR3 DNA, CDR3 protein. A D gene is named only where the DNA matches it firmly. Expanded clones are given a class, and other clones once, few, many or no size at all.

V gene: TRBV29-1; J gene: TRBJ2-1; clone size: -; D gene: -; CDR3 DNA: TGCAGCGTTGCTTTCCTCGCTAGAGACTACAATGAGCAGTTCTTC; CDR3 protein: CSVAFLARDYNEQFF
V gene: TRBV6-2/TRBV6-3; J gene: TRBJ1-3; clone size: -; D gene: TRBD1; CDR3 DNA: TGTGCCAGCAGTTCCTACCTAAGGACAGGTCGAAGCTCTGGAAACACCATATATTTT; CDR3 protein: CASSSYLRTGRSSGNTIYF
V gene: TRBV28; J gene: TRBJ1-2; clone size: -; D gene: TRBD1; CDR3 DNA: TGTGCCAGCGTAGGACAGGGGAAAAACTATGGCTACACCTTC; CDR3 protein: CASVGQGKNYGYTF
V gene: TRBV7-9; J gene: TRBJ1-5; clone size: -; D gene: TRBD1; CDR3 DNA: TGTGCCAGCAGCCCCGATCCTGGTGGGACAGGGATAGTGCAGCCCCAGCATTTT; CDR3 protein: CASSPDPGGTGIVQPQHF
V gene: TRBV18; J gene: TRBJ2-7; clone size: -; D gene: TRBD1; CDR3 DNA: TGTGCCAGCTCACCAGGGACAGGTCCCTACGAGCAGTACTTC; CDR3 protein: CASSPGTGPYEQYF
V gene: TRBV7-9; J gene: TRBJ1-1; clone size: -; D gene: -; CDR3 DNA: TGTGCCAGCAGCTTAGTAGGGAGTCACACTGAAGCTTTCTTT; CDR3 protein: CASSLVGSHTEAFF
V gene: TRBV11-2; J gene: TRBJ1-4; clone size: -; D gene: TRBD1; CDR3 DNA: TGTGCCAGCAGCTGGATCCCGGGACAGGGGGCTGAAAAACTGTTTTTT; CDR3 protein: CASSWIPGQGAEKLFF
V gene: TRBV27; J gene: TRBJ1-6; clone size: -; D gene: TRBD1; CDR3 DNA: TGTGCCAGCAGTTTACGACAGGGCTCACCCCTCCACTTT; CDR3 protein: CASSLRQGSPLHF
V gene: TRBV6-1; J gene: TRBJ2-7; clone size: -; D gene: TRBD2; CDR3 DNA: TGTGCCAGCAGTGTTTCGACTAGCGGTGCTGCCTACGAGCAGTACTTC; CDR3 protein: CASSVSTSGAAYEQYF
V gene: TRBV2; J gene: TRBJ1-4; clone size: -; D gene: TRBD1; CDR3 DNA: TGTGCCAGCAGTGGAACAGGGACAGGGGGAGATGAAAAACTGTTTTTT; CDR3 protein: CASSGTGTGGDEKLFF
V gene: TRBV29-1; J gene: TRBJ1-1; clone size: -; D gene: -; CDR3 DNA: TGCAGCGTAAACAGGGAGGGGAACACTGAAGCTTTCTTT; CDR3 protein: CSVNREGNTEAFF
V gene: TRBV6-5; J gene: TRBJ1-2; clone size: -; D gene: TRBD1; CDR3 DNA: TGTGCCAGCGCCCCGGACAGGAAATATGGCTACACCTTC; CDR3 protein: CASAPDRKYGYTF
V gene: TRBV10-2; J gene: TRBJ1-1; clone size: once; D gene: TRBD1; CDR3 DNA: TGCGCCAGCAGCCAGGGGGCAGGGAACACTGAAGCTTTCTTT; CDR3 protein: CASSQGAGNTEAFF
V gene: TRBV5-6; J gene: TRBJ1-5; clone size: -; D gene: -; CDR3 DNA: TGTGCCAGCAGCGATACAGGGATCCGTCAGCCCCAGCATTTT; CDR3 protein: CASSDTGIRQPQHF
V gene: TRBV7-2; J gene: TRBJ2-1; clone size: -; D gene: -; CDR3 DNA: TGTGCCAGCAGCACGGGGGTTAGCTCCTACAATGAGCAGTTCTTC; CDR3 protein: CASSTGVSSYNEQFF
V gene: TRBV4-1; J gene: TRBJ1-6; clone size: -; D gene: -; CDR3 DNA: TGCGCCAGCAGCCCAATTCAAAGAGGCTATAATTCACCCCTCCACTTT; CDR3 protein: CASSPIQRGYNSPLHF
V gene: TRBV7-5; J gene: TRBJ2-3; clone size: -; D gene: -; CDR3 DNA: TGTGCCCGGGGGATCAGGGGCACAGATACGCAGTATTTT; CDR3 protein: CARGIRGTDTQYF
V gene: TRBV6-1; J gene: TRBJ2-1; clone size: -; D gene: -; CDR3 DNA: TGTGCCAGCAGTGAACCGCCTTTCCCGGATGAGCAGTTCTTC; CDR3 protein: CASSEPPFPDEQFF
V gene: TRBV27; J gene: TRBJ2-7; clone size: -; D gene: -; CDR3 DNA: TGTGCCAGCCAAGCCACTAGCTGGGGCTACGAGCAGTACTTC; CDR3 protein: CASQATSWGYEQYF
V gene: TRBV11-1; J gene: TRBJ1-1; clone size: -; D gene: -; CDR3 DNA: TGTGCCAGCAGTTACTCGACAGGAATGAACACTGAAGCTTTCTTT; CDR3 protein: CASSYSTGMNTEAFF
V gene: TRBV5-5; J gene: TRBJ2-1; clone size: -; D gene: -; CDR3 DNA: TGTGCCAGCAGCTTTAACGGGGTAGGAGTTAGTGAGCAGTTCTTC; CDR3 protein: CASSFNGVGVSEQFF
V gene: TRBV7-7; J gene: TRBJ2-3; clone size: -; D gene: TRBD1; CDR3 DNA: TGTGCCAGCAGCTCGACAGGGGGCGCAGATACGCAGTATTTT; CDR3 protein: CASSSTGGADTQYF
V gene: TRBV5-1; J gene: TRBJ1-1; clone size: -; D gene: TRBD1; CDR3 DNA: TGCGCCAGCACCGTCCAGGGGGGCACTGAAGCTTTCTTT; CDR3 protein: CASTVQGGTEAFF
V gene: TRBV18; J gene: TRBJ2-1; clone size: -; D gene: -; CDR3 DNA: TGTGCCAGCTCACCATTAACAGGGGAGCAGTTCTTC; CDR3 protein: CASSPLTGEQFF
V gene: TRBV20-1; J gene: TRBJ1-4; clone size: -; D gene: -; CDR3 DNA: TGCAGTGCTAGTTGGACACTCGCAACTAATGAAAAACTGTTTTTT; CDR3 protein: CSASWTLATNEKLFF
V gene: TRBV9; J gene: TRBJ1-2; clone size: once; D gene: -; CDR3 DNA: TGTGCCAGCAGCGTATCGGGCGCAGGGTCTGCTGGCTACACCTTC; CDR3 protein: CASSVSGAGSAGYTF
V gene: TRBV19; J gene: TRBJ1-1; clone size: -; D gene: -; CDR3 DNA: TGTGCCAGTAGCTCAAGGGGTGCCCAGACGGGGAGGTTTACTGAAGCTTTCTTT; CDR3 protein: CASSSRGAQTGRFTEAFF
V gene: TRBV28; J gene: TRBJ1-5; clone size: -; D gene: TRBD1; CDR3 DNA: TGTGCCAGCAGTTCCCGCAGGGGGGACGGAAATCAGCCCCAGCATTTT; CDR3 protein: CASSSRRGDGNQPQHF
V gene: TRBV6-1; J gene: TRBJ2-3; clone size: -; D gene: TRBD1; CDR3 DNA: TGTGCCAGCAGTGAAACACAGGGGGTCGGGGATACGCAGTATTTT; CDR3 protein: CASSETQGVGDTQYF
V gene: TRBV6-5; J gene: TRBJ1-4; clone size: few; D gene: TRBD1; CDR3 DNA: TGTGCCACCGGGACAGGGGGAGATAATGAAAAACTGTTTTTT; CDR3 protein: CATGTGGDNEKLFF
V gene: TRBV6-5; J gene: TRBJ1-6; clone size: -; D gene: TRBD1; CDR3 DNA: TGTGCCAGCAGTTTTTTGGACAGGGACAATTCACCCCTCCACTTT; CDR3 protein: CASSFLDRDNSPLHF